This TCR beta chain comes out of a study of blood T cell repertoires in COVID-19. Study-wide context: In each case, the material was cDNA or gDNA derived from T cells, B-cell-depleted T cells, or PBMCs.

Clones were read by immunoSEQ multiplex PCR, and TCRdb kept only the in-frame ones, dropping some. The sample shows 120,000 to 150,000 clones, 75% to 90% of them seen only once. Living in 20 to 30 US areas, the participants were between 18 and 89 years of age. Exposed volunteers were people who met a COVID-19 case within 2 weeks before study entry. Germline values: CDR1 LGHDT, CDR2 YNNKEL (reference sequence). Trimming took 1 base from V and 2 from J, leaving 12 bases between them. The CDR3 consists of 15 residues. Sequencing was performed on PBMCs or T cells enriched from blood (not recorded which). The chain links TRBV3-1 (or the pseudogene TRBV3-2) to TRBJ2-7; tentatively, D is TRBD1 (7 bases). This TCR was sampled from a woman aged 40 to 49 who had been exposed to COVID-19. DNA for the CDR3: TGTGCCAGCAGCCAAGCCCAGGGGGGACCCTACGAGCAGTACTTC. This encodes CASSQAQGGPYEQYF.